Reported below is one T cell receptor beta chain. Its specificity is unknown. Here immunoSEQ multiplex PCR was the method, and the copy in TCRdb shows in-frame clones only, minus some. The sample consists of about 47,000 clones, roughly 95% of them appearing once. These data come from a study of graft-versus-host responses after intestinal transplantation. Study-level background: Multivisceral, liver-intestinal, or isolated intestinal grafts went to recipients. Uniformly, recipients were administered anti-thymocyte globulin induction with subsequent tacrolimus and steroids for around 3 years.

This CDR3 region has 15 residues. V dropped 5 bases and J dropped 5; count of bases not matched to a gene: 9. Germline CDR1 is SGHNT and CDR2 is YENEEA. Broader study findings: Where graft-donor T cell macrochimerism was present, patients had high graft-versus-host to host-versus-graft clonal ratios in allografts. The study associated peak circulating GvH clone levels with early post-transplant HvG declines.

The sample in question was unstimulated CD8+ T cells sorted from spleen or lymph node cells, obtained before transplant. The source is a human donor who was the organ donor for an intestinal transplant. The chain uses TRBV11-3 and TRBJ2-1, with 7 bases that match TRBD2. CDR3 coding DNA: TGTGCCAGCAGCCCGGGCGGGGGACCCGACAATGAGCAGTTCTTC. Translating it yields CASSPGGGPDNEQFF. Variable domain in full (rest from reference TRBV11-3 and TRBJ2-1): EAGVVQSPRYKIIEKKQPVAFWCNPISGHNTLYWYLQNLGQGPELLIRYENEEAVDDSQLPKDRFSAERLKGVDSTLKIQPAELGDSAVYLCASSPGGGPDNEQFFGPGTRLTVL.